Listed below are T cell receptor beta chains from one sample, sequenced in a study of T cells after yellow fever vaccination. TCRdb re-analysed the 5' RACE reads in MiXCR, keeping a single row per CDR3 protein. The sample holds fewer than 650,000 distinct CDR3 sequences, 21% seen once. Sample: PBMCs, taken 20 to 25 days after the first yellow fever vaccination. The receptor set was obtained from a man younger than 30 who received the YFV17D yellow fever vaccine. The CDR3 runs from the conserved cysteine through the conserved F or W. A D gene is named only where the DNA matches it firmly. For some rows the clone size is stated as once, few or many, or as a class when expanded; others skip it.

len,abundance,v_gene,j_gene,d_gene,CDR3aa,CDR3nt
14,-,TRBV12-3/TRBV12-4,TRBJ2-5,-,CASSSTLGGETQYF,TGTGCCAGCAGTTCTACTTTGGGCGGGGAGACCCAGTACTTC
14,-,TRBV3-1,TRBJ2-5,-,CASSQGVYQETQYF,TGTGCCAGCAGCCAAGGCGTTTACCAAGAGACCCAGTACTTC
12,few,TRBV9,TRBJ1-2,-,CASSGWEGGYTF,TGTGCCAGCAGCGGATGGGAAGGTGGCTACACCTTC
15,-,TRBV18,TRBJ2-7,-,CASSPRGGGTYEQYF,TGTGCCAGCTCTCCTCGGGGAGGGGGAACCTACGAGCAGTACTTC
16,-,TRBV5-1,TRBJ2-1,TRBD2,CASSKLAGASYNEQFF,TGCGCCAGCAGCAAACTAGCGGGGGCCTCCTACAATGAGCAGTTCTTC
14,-,TRBV12-3/TRBV12-4,TRBJ1-6,-,CASSLQGLNSPLHF,TGTGCCAGCAGTTTACAGGGTTTGAATTCACCCCTCCACTTT
17,-,TRBV9,TRBJ2-5,-,CASSVGVHKGIRETQYF,TGTGCCAGCAGCGTAGGTGTGCACAAGGGGATAAGGGAGACCCAGTACTTC
13,-,TRBV19,TRBJ1-5,-,CAGGGSGAQPQHF,TGTGCCGGGGGGGGCTCGGGAGCTCAGCCCCAGCATTTT
14,-,TRBV6-2/TRBV6-3,TRBJ2-5,-,CASTSSEGWETQYF,TGTGCCAGCACCTCAAGTGAGGGTTGGGAGACCCAGTACTTC
14,-,TRBV2,TRBJ2-5,-,CATSSGKGSETQYF,TGTGCCACCTCTTCCGGAAAAGGGTCAGAGACCCAGTACTTC
13,many,TRBV5-1,TRBJ2-5,-,CASARGSSETQYF,TGCGCCAGCGCCCGGGGGAGCTCCGAGACCCAGTACTTC
15,once,TRBV6-2/TRBV6-3,TRBJ1-5,TRBD1,CASRDSPTGNQPQHF,TGTGCCAGCCGGGACAGCCCGACGGGCAATCAGCCCCAGCATTTT
12,few,TRBV30,TRBJ1-2,-,CAWSVANYGYTF,TGTGCCTGGAGTGTAGCTAACTATGGCTACACCTTC
13,-,TRBV5-1,TRBJ1-6,-,CASRITENSPLHF,TGCGCCAGCAGAATTACAGAAAATTCACCCCTCCACTTT
14,-,TRBV20-1,TRBJ2-3,TRBD2,CSAETAGGTDTQYF,TGCAGTGCTGAAACCGCGGGGGGGACAGATACGCAGTATTTT
16,-,TRBV4-2,TRBJ1-4,-,CASSQVGGSANEKLFF,TGTGCCAGCAGCCAAGTGGGGGGCTCGGCTAATGAAAAACTGTTTTTT
15,-,TRBV12-3/TRBV12-4,TRBJ2-7,-,CASSLVTAPYSEQYF,TGTGCCAGCAGTTTAGTAACTGCGCCCTATTCCGAGCAGTACTTC
14,-,TRBV6-1,TRBJ2-5,TRBD2,CASSERLAGWAQYF,TGTGCCAGCAGTGAACGACTAGCGGGTTGGGCCCAGTACTTC
16,-,TRBV4-3,TRBJ1-1,-,CASSQERGQLNTEAFF,TGCGCCAGCAGCCAAGAAAGAGGTCAGCTGAACACTGAAGCTTTCTTT
16,few,TRBV5-1,TRBJ2-3,-,CASSLAPTWGTDTQYF,TGCGCCAGCAGCTTGGCCCCGACATGGGGCACAGATACGCAGTATTTT
15,few,TRBV7-3,TRBJ2-3,TRBD1,CASRSTGGASDTQYF,TGTGCCAGCAGGTCGACAGGGGGCGCATCAGATACGCAGTATTTT
14,-,TRBV24-1,TRBJ2-3,-,CATSGWPSTDTQYF,TGTGCCACCAGTGGGTGGCCTAGCACAGATACGCAGTATTTT
13,once,TRBV20-1,TRBJ2-5,TRBD1,CSAPDRVQETQYF,TGCAGTGCCCCAGACAGGGTACAGGAGACCCAGTACTTC
12,few,TRBV7-2,TRBJ1-2,-,CASSQPNYGYTF,TGTGCCAGCAGCCAACCTAACTATGGCTACACCTTC
16,few,TRBV6-1,TRBJ2-1,TRBD1,CASTQVGTGSKGEQFF,TGTGCCAGCACCCAGGTTGGGACAGGGTCGAAGGGTGAGCAGTTCTTC
17,-,TRBV18,TRBJ2-1,TRBD2,CASSPPGLAGAHNEQFF,TGTGCCAGCTCACCACCGGGACTAGCGGGGGCACACAATGAGCAGTTCTTC
16,few,TRBV6-2/TRBV6-3,TRBJ2-5,TRBD2,CASSYLLAGEKETQYF,TGTGCCAGCAGTTACCTGCTAGCGGGGGAGAAGGAGACCCAGTACTTC
17,few,TRBV4-2,TRBJ2-2,-,CASSQDPGTEVTGELFF,TGTGCCAGCAGCCAAGACCCCGGGACGGAGGTTACCGGGGAGCTGTTTTTT
13,-,TRBV18,TRBJ2-1,-,CASSPPDLAEQFF,TGTGCCAGCTCACCACCCGATCTTGCCGAGCAGTTCTTC
14,-,TRBV29-1,TRBJ2-3,TRBD2,CSVEGSGGRGTQYF,TGCAGCGTTGAGGGTAGCGGGGGGAGGGGTACGCAGTATTTT
14,few,TRBV9,TRBJ2-3,-,CASSQGRGTDTQYF,TGTGCCAGCAGCCAGGGTCGGGGCACAGATACGCAGTATTTT
12,-,TRBV7-2,TRBJ2-3,-,CASRLATDTQYF,TGTGCCAGCAGACTAGCAACCGATACGCAGTATTTT
16,-,TRBV5-1,TRBJ1-4,-,CASSASRASQNEKLFF,TGCGCCAGCAGCGCTTCTCGAGCGTCCCAGAATGAAAAACTGTTTTTT
13,many,TRBV6-6,TRBJ1-5,-,CASSTSGFQPQHF,TGTGCCAGCAGTACCTCGGGGTTTCAGCCCCAGCATTTT
13,-,TRBV5-6,TRBJ2-5,-,CASSPDTQETQYF,TGTGCCAGCAGCCCAGACACCCAAGAGACCCAGTACTTC
14,few,TRBV10-3,TRBJ1-1,TRBD1,CAISTGDRGSEAFF,TGTGCCATCAGTACCGGAGACAGGGGGTCTGAAGCTTTCTTT
15,few,TRBV13,TRBJ2-1,-,CASSPWTRWGNEQFF,TGTGCCAGCAGCCCGTGGACTCGGTGGGGGAATGAGCAGTTCTTC
14,few,TRBV29-1,TRBJ2-2,-,CSVEDGQVGGELFF,TGCAGCGTTGAAGACGGTCAGGTGGGCGGGGAGCTGTTTTTT
13,-,TRBV12-3/TRBV12-4,TRBJ2-7,-,CASTPSGVGEQYF,TGTGCCAGCACTCCCTCGGGGGTGGGCGAGCAGTACTTC
11,-,TRBV5-1,TRBJ2-3,-,CASRVTDTQYF,TGCGCCAGCAGGGTCACAGATACGCAGTATTTT
13,many,TRBV6-1,TRBJ1-2,TRBD1,CASRGQGNYGYTF,TGTGCCAGCAGGGGACAGGGAAACTATGGCTACACCTTC
13,few,TRBV4-2,TRBJ1-2,TRBD1,CASSQRTGDGYTF,TGTGCCAGCAGCCAAAGGACAGGGGATGGCTACACCTTC